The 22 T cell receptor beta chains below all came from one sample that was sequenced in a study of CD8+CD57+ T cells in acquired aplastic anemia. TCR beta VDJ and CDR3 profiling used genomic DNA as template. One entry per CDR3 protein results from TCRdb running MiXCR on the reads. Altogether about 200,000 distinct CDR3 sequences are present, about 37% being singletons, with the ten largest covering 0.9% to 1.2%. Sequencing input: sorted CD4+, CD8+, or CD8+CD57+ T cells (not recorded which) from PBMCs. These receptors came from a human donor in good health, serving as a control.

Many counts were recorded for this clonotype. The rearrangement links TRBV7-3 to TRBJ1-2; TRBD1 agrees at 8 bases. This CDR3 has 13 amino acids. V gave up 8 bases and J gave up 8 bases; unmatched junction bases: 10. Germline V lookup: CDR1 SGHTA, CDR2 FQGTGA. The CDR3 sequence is CASGDGQGGGYTF. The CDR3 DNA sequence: TGTGCCAGCGGAGATGGACAGGGTGGAGGCTACACCTTC. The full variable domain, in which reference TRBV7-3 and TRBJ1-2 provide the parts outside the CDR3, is GAGVSQTPSNKVTEKGKYVELRCDPISGHTALYWYRQSLGQGPEFLIYFQGTGAADDSGLPNDRFFAVRPEGSVSTLKIQRTERGDSAVYLCASGDGQGGGYTFGSGTRLTVV.

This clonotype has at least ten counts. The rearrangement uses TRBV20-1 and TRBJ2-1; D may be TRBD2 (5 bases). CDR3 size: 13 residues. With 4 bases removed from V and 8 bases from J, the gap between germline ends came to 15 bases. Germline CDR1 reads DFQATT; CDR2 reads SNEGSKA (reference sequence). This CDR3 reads CSATGSTLYEQFF. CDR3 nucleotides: TGCAGTGCTACGGGGTCTACGCTGTATGAGCAGTTCTTC.

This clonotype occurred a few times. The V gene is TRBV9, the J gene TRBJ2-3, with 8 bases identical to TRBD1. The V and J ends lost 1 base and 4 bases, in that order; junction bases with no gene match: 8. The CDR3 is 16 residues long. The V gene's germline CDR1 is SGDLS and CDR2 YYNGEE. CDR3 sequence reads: CASSVPGTGGPDTQYF. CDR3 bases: TGTGCCAGCAGCGTACCCGGGACAGGCGGCCCAGATACGCAGTATTTT.

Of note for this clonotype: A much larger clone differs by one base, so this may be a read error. The CDR3 nucleotides are TGTGCCAGCAGCTTAAAGGACAAAGATCAGCCCCAGCATTTT. This gives the protein CASSLKDKDQPQHF. This rearrangement joins TRBV7-8 to TRBJ1-5; TRBD1 might be the D (5 bases). Per germline, CDR1 SGHVS and CDR2 FQNEAQ. The CDR3 has 14 amino acids. Trimming shortened V by 2 bases and J by 5 bases, and 10 bases separated the two germline ends.

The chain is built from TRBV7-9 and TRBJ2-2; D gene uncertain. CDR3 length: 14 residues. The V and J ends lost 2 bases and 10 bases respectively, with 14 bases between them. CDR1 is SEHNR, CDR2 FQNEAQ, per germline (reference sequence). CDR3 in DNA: TGTGCCAGCAGCTTAAGGTCACTACCAGCGGAGCTGTTTTTT. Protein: CASSLRSLPAELFF.

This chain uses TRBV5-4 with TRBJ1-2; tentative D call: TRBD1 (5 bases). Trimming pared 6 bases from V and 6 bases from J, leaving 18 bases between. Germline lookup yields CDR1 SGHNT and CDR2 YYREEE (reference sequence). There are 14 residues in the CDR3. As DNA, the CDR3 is TGTGCCAGCACCGCGGACACCTTATCCGATGGCTACACCTTC. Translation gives CASTADTLSDGYTF.

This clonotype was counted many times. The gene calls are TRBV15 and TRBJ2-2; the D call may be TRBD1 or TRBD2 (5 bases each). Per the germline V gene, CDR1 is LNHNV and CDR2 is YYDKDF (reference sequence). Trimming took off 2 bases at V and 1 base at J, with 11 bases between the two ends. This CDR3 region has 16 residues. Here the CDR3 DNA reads TGTGCCACCAGCAGATCGATTGGGGGGAACACCGGGGAGCTGTTTTTT. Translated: CATSRSIGGNTGELFF.

CDR3 in amino acids: CASSAGTGGKAGELFF. The CDR3, as DNA: TGTGCCAGCAGTGCCGGGACAGGGGGCAAGGCCGGGGAGCTGTTTTTT. The chain links TRBV12-3 or TRBV12-4 to TRBJ2-2; TRBD1 matches at 12 bases. The CDR3 sequence is 16 residues long. The J segment lost 6 bases and the V segment lost 5 bases, leaving 7 bases of the junction unmatched.

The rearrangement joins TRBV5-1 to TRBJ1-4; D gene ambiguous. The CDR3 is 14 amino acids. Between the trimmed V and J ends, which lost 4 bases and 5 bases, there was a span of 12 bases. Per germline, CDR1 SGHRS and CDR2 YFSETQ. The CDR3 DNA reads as TGCGCCAGCAGCCCCGGTGGTGGGAATGAAAAACTGTTTTTT. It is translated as CASSPGGGNEKLFF. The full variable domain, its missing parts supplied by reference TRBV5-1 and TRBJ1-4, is KAGVTQTPRYLIKTRGQQVTLSCSPISGHRSVSWYQQTPGQGLQFLFEYFSETQRNKGNFPGRFSGRQFSNSRSEMNVSTLELGDSALYLCASSPGGGNEKLFFGSGTQLSVL.

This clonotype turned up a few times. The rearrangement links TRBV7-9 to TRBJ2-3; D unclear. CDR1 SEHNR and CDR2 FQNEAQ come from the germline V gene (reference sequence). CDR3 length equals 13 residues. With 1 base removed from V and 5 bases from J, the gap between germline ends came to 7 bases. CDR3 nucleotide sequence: TGTGCCAGCAGCTTAGGATTAGGAGATACGCAGTATTTT. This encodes CASSLGLGDTQYF.

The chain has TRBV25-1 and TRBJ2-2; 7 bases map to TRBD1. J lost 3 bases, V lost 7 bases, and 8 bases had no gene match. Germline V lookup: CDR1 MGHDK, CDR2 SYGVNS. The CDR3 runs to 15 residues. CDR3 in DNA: TGTGCCAGCACCCGACAGGGTTGGGACACCGGGGAGCTGTTTTTT. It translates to CASTRQGWDTGELFF. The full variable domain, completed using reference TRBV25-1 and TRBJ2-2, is EADIYQTPRYLVIGTGKKITLECSQTMGHDKMYWYQQDPGMELHLIHYSYGVNSTEKGDLSSESTVSRIRTEHFPLTLESARPSHTSQYLCASTRQGWDTGELFFGEGSRLTVL.

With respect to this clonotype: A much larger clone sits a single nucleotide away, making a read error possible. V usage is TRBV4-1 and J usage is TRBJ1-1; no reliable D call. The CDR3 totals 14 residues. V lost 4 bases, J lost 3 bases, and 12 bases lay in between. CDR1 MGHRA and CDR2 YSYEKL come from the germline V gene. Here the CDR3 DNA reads TGCGCCAGCAGCCTATGGGTTCTGGACACTGAAGCTTTCTTT. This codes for CASSLWVLDTEAFF.

The CDR3 DNA is TGTGCCAGCAGCTGGGGGGACTGGCGGGGCTTGGGCGGGGCAGATACGCAGTATTTT. Translated: CASSWGDWRGLGGADTQYF. V and J are TRBV5-4 and TRBJ2-3; possibly TRBD2 for D (6 bases). In germline, CDR1 is SGHNT, CDR2 YYREEE (reference sequence). V was cut by 3 bases and J by 4 bases, with 27 bases left in between. The CDR3 loop spans 19 amino acids.

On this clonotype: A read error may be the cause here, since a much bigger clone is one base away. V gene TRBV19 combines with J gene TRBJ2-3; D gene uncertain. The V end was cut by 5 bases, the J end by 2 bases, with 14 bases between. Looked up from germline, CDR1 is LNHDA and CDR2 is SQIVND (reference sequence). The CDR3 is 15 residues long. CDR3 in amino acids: CASSVGLTPTDTQYF. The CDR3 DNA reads TGTGCCAGTAGTGTCGGTCTTACCCCCACAGATACGCAGTATTTT.

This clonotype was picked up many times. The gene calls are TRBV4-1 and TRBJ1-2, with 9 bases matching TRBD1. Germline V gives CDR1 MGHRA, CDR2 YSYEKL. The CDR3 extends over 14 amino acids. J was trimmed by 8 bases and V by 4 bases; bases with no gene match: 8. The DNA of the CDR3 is TGCGCCAGCAGCCCACAACAGGGGGCAGGCGGCTACACCTTC. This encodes CASSPQQGAGGYTF.

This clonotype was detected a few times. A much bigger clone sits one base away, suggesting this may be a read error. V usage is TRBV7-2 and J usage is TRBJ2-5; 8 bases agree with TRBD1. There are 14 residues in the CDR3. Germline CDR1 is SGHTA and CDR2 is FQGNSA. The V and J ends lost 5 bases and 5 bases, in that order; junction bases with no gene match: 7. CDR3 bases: TGTGCCAGCAGCCTCAGGGGGCTTAGGGAGACCCAGTACTTC. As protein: CASSLRGLRETQYF.

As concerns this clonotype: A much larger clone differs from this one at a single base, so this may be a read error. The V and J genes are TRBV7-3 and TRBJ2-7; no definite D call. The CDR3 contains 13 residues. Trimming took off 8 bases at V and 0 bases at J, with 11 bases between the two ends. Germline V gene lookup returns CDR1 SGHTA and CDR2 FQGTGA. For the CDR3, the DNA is TGTGCCAGCCTAAAGTCCGACTCCTACGAGCAGTACTTC. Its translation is CASLKSDSYEQYF.

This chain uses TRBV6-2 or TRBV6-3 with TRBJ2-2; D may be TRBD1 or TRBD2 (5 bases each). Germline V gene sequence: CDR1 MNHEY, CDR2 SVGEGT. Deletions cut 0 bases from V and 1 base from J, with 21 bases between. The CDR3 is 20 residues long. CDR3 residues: CASSYSLLIGASMNTGELFF. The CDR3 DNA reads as TGTGCCAGCAGTTACTCATTGCTTATCGGGGCATCCATGAACACCGGGGAGCTGTTTTTT.

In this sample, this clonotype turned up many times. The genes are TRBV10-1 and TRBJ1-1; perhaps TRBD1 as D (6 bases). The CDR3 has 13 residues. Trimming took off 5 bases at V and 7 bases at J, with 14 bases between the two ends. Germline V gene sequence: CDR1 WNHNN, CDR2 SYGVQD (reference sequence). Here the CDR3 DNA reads TGCGCCAGCAGTCCCACAGGGATTCTTGAAGCTTTCTTT. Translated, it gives CASSPTGILEAFF.

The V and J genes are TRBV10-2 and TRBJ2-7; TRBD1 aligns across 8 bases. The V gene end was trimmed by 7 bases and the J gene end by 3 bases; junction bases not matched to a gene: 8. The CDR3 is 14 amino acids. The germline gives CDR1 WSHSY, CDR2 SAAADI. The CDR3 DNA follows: TGCGCCAGCAACACTGGACAGGGTTTCTACGAGCAGTACGTC. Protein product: CASNTGQGFYEQYV.

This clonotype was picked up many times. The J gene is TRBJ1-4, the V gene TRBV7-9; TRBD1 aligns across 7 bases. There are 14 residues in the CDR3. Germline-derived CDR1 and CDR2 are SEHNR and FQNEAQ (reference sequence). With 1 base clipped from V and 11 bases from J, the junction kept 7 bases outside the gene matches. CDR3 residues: CASSLGVDRSKLFF. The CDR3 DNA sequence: TGTGCCAGCAGCTTAGGGGTGGACAGGTCGAAACTGTTTTTT.

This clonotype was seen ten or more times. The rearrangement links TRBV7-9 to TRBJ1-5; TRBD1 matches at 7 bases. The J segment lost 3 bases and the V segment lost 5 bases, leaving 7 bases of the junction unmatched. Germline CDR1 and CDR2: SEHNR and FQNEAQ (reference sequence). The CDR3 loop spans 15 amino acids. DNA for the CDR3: TGTGCCAGCAGCCCCTCGACAGGGCCCAATCAGCCCCAGCATTTT. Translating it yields CASSPSTGPNQPQHF.